The 9 T cell receptor beta chains below come from one sample, sequenced in a study of Ad26.COV2.S vaccination and SARS-CoV-2 variants. Libraries were prepared by immunoSEQ multiplex PCR; TCRdb keeps only in-frame clonotypes and omits some of them. The profile covers approximately 420,000 clones, with 88% appearing a single time and 3.6% taken by the ten largest. As for treatment: around 19 received Ad26.COV2.S at low or high dose, single or two shots; several received placebo; per-sample allocation not given. Day 63 after the first vaccine or placebo injection was the time point for sampling. Sequenced here: peripheral blood, sampled in a trial of Ad26.COV2.S vaccine versus placebo. The receptors shown here come from a person aged 18-60 years who received the Ad26.COV2.S COVID-19 vaccine or a placebo.

The sample holds a few counts of this clone. CDR3 in DNA: TGTGCCAGCAGCACCCCCTCGGGGACTAACTATGGCTACACCTTC. It yields the protein CASSTPSGTNYGYTF. The V gene is TRBV6-2 or TRBV6-3, the J gene TRBJ1-2, with D hard to call. V lost 6 bases to trimming and J lost 0 bases, with 14 bases between them. Per the germline V gene, CDR1 is MNHEY and CDR2 is SVGEGT. The CDR3 is 15 amino acids.

CDR3 sequence: CASSQGLFGDYGYTF. In DNA, the CDR3 is TGCGCCAGCAGCCAGGGACTCTTCGGGGACTATGGCTACACCTTC. This chain uses TRBV5-1 with TRBJ1-2, with a weak D call TRBD1 (5 bases). V shed 4 bases and J shed 3 bases, with 16 bases lying between them. This CDR3 contains 15 residues. CDR1 is SGHRS, CDR2 YFSETQ, per germline.

This clone has just a few counts. The chain couples TRBV19 to TRBJ1-2; 9 bases agree with TRBD1. V shed 11 bases and J 4 bases; nucleotides not matched to a gene: 14. Germline V CDR1 and CDR2: LNHDA, SQIVND (reference sequence). The CDR3 runs to 15 residues. The CDR3 sequence: CASKLGVQGAYGYTF. For the CDR3, the DNA is TGTGCCTCAAAACTTGGCGTACAGGGGGCCTATGGCTACACCTTC.

The chain combines TRBV2 with TRBJ2-7; 12 nucleotides align to TRBD2. CDR1 is SNHLY and CDR2 is FYNNEI in the germline V gene. The CDR3 contains 17 residues. V was pared by 4 bases and J by 2 bases, with 9 bases of the junction left unmatched. The CDR3 sequence is CASSVASGGVIAYEQYF. CDR3 nucleotides: TGTGCCAGCAGTGTGGCTAGCGGGGGGGTGATTGCCTACGAGCAGTACTTC.

V gene TRBV11-3 combines with J gene TRBJ2-1; D unclear. Trimming cost V 1 base and J 2 bases, with 6 bases left between them. Germline CDR1 reads SGHNT; CDR2 reads YENEEA. This CDR3 spans 14 amino acids. The CDR3 is CASSLVGAYNEQFF. CDR3 DNA sequence: TGTGCCAGCAGCTTAGTTGGGGCCTACAATGAGCAGTTCTTC.

The CDR3 region is CAISVTLLHSGANVLTF. The CDR3 DNA reads TGTGCCATCAGTGTTACACTGCTCCACTCTGGGGCCAACGTCCTGACTTTC. This rearrangement joins TRBV10-3 to TRBJ2-6; no firm D call. The ends were cut back, 4 bases at V and 0 bases at J, with 13 bases in the middle. The CDR3 consists of 17 residues. Germline loops: CDR1 ENHRY, CDR2 SYGVKD.

The chain employs TRBV6-4 and TRBJ2-2, with D unresolved. V was clipped by 2 bases and J by 2 bases, with 3 bases between them. Germline CDR1 is MRHNA and CDR2 is SNTAGT. The CDR3 is 13 amino acids. The CDR3 here is CASSDTNTGELFF. DNA for the CDR3: TGTGCCAGCAGTGACACAAACACCGGGGAGCTGTTTTTT.

The chain joins TRBV3-1 (or the pseudogene TRBV3-2) to TRBJ2-2, with unresolved D. Trimming stripped 2 bases from V and 4 bases from J, with 8 bases between. This CDR3 comprises 14 residues. From germline, CDR1 is LGHDT and CDR2 YNNKEL (reference sequence). The CDR3 here is CASSQISVTGELFF. In DNA, the CDR3 is TGTGCCAGCAGCCAAATATCCGTCACCGGGGAGCTGTTTTTT.

The CDR3 sequence is CASSLPGTGGQPQHF. As DNA, the CDR3 is TGTGCCAGCAGTTTACCTGGGACAGGGGGTCAGCCCCAGCATTTT. The gene calls are TRBV28 and TRBJ1-5; TRBD1 matches 11 bases. After removal of 2 bases from V and 6 bases from J, the junction contained 3 bases not matched to a gene. From germline, CDR1 is MDHEN and CDR2 SYDVKM. The CDR3 consists of 15 residues. Drawing the rest from reference TRBV28 and TRBJ1-5, the complete variable domain is DVKVTQSSRYLVKRTGEKVFLECVQDMDHENMFWYRQDPGLGLRLIYFSYDVKMKEKGDIPEGYSVSREKKERFSLILESASTNQTSMYLCASSLPGTGGQPQHFGDGTRLSIL.